This T cell receptor beta chain stems from a study of blood T cell repertoires in COVID-19. Across the whole study: The United States, Italy and Spain were the sources of the acute and convalescent COVID-19 samples. Sources were T cells, B-cell-depleted T cells, or PBMCs; the material itself was cDNA or gDNA.

From germline, CDR1 is ENHRY and CDR2 SYGVKD. The CDR3 loop spans 13 amino acids. Trimming left V 10 bases short and J 4 bases short, with 14 bases between. The repertoire was sequenced with immunoSEQ multiplex PCR; TCRdb's copy has only in-frame clones and lacks some. The table includes 200,000 to 300,000 clones, 85% detected once. The TCR comes from a man aged 45 to 65 with COVID-19, enrolled during active disease. The chain employs TRBV10-3 and TRBJ1-3; D is undetermined. The specimen was peripheral blood. CDR3 amino acids: CATSSSPGNTIYF. The DNA of the CDR3 is TGTGCCACCTCGTCGAGTCCAGGAAACACCATATATTTT.